This T cell receptor (beta chain) comes out of a study of T cell responses to AZD1222 COVID-19 vaccine. Sequencing was performed with immunoSEQ multiplex PCR; in TCRdb, only in-frame clones are kept and a portion is missing. The table has fewer than 120,000 clones, around nine tenths seen once. Of note for this clone: The antigen remains unidentified.

Study outcomes and limitations: Spike regions recognized by vaccine-associated CD4 TCRs spanned the protein, led by 160-218 and 743-854.

After removal of 3 bases from V and 3 bases from J, the junction contained 6 bases not matched to a gene. Germline assignment: CDR1 KGHSH and CDR2 LQKENI. The CDR3 spans 15 residues. Source: peripheral blood, taken 28 days after the second AZD1222 dose. The chain uses TRBV18 and TRBJ1-1; TRBD1 aligns across 8 bases. This receptor was obtained from an adult who received the AZD1222 COVID-19 vaccine. CDR3 loop: CASSPYRGWDTEAFF. The CDR3 DNA follows: TGTGCCAGCTCACCTTACAGGGGGTGGGACACTGAAGCTTTCTTT.